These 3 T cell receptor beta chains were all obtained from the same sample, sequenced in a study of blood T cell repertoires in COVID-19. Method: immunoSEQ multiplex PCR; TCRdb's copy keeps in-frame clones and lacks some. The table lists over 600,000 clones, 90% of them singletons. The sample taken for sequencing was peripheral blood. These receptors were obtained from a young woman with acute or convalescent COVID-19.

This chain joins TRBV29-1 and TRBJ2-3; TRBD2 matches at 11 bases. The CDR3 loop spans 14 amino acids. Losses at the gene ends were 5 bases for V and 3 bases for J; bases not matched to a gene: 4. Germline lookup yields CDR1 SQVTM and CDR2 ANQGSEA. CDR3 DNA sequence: TGCAGCGTTACTAGCGGGGGAGCTACAGATACGCAGTATTTT. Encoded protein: CSVTSGGATDTQYF.

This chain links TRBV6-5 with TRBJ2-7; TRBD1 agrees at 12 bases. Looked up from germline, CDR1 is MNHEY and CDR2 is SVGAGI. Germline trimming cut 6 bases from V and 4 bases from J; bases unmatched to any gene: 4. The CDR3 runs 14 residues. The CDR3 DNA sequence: TGTGCCAGCAGCCGGGACAGGGGGCGATACGAGCAGTACTTC. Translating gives CASSRDRGRYEQYF.

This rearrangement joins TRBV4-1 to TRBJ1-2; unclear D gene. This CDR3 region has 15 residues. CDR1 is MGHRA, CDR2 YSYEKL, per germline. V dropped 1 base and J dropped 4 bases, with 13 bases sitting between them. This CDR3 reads CASSQARGVSYGYTF. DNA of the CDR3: TGCGCCAGCAGCCAAGCACGCGGGGTCTCCTATGGCTACACCTTC.